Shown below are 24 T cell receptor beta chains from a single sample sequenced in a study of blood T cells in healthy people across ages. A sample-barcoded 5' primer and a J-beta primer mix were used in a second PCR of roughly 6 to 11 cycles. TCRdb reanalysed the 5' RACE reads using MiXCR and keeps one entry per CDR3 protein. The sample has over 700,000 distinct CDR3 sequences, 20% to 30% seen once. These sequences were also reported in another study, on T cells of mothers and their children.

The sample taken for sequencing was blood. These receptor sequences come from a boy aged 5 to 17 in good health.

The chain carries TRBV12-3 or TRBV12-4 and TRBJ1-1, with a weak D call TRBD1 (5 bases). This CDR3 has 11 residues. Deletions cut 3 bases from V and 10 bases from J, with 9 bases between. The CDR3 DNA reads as TGTGCCAGCAGTTTGGGGCGTGGAGCTTTCTTT. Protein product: CASSLGRGAFF.

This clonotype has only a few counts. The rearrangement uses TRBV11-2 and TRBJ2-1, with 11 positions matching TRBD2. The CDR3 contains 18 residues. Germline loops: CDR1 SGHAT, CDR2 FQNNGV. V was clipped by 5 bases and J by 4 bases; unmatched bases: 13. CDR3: CASSPRMGGLAEYNEQFF. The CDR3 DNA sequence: TGTGCCAGCAGCCCCCGGATGGGGGGACTAGCGGAATACAATGAGCAGTTCTTC.

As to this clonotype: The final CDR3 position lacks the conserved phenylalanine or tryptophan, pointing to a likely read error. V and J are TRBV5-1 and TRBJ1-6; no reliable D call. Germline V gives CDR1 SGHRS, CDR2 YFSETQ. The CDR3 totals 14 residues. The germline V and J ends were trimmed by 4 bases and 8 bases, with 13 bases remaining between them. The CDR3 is CASSDGRLDSPLHL. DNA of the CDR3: TGCGCCAGCAGCGATGGTCGGTTGGATTCACCCCTCCACCTT.

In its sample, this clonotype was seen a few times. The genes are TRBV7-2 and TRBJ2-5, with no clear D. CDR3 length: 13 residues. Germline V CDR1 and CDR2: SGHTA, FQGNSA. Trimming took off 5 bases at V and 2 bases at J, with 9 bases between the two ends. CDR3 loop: CASSDGVQETQYF. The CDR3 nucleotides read TGTGCCAGCAGCGACGGTGTACAAGAGACCCAGTACTTC.

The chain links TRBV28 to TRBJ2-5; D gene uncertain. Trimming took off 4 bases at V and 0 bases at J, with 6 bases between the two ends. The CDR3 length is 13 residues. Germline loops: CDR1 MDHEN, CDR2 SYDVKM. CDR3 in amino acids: CASSWSYQETQYF. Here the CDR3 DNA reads TGTGCCAGCAGTTGGTCGTACCAAGAGACCCAGTACTTC.

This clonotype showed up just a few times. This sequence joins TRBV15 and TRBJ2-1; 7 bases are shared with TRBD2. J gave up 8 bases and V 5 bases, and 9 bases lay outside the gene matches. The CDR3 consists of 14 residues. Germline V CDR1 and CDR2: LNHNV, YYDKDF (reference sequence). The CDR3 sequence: CATSGGETGYEQFF. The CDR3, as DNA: TGTGCCACCAGCGGGGGGGAGACGGGTTATGAGCAGTTCTTC.

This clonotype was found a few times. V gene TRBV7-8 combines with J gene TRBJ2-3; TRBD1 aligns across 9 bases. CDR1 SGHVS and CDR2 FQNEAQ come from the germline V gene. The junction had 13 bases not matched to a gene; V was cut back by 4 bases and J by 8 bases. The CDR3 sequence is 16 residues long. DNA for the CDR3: TGTGCCAGCAGCTCGAAAGGGACAGGGCGAGTGGGTACGCAGTATTTT. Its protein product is CASSSKGTGRVGTQYF.

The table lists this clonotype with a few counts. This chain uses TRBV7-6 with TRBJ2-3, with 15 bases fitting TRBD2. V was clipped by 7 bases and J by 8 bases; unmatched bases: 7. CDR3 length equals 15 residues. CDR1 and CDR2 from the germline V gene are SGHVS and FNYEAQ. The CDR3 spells CASIGLAGGRLTQYF. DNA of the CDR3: TGTGCCAGCATCGGACTAGCGGGGGGGCGCCTTACGCAGTATTTT.

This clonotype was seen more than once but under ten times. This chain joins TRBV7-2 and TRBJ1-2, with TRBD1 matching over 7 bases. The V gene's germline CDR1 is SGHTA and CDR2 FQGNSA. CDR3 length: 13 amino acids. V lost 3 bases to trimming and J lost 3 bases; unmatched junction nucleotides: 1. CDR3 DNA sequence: TGTGCCAGCAGCTTGGGACAGCACTATGGCTACACCTTC. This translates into CASSLGQHYGYTF. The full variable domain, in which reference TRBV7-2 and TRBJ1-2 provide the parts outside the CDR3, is GAGVSQSPSNKVTEKGKDVELRCDPISGHTALYWYRQSLGQGLEFLIYFQGNSAPDKSGLPSDRFSAERTGGSVSTLTIQRTQQEDSAVYLCASSLGQHYGYTFGSGTRLTVV.

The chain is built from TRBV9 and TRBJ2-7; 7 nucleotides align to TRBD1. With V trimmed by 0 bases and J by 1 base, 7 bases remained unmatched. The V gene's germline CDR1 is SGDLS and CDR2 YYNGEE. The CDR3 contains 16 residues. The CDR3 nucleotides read TGTGCCAGCAGCGTAGCAGCCGGGACAGCTTCCTACGAGCAGTACTTC. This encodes CASSVAAGTASYEQYF.

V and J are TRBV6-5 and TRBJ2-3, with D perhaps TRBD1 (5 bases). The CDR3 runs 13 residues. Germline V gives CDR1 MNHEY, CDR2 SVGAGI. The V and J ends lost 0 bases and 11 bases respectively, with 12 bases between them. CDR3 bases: TGTGCCAGCAGTTACTCACCAGGGTTGGGGCAGTATTTT. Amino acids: CASSYSPGLGQYF.

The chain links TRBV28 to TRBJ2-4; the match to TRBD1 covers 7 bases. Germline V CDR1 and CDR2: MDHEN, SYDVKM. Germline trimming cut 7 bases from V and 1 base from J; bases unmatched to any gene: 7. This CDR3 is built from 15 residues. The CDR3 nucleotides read TGTGCCAGCAACGTACAGGGGACCGCCAAAAACATTCAGTACTTC. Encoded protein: CASNVQGTAKNIQYF.

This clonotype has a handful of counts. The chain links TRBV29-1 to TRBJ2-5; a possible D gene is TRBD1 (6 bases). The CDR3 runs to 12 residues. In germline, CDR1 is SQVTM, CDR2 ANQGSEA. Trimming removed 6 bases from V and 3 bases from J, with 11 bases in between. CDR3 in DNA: TGCAGCGTCGAGGGGGTCAAAGAGACCCAGTACTTC. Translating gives CSVEGVKETQYF.

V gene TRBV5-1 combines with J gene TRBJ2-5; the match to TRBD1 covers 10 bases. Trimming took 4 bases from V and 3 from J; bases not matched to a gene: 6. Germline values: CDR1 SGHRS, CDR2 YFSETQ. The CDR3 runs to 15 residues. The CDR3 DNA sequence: TGCGCCAGCAGCATGGGGGGGACAGGGGAAGAGACCCAGTACTTC. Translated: CASSMGGTGEETQYF.

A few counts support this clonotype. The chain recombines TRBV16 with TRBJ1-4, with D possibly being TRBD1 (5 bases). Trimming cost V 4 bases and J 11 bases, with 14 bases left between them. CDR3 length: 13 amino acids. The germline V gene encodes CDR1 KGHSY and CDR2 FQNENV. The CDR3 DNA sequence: TGTGCCAGCAGCCTCGACCGGGCAGGGAAACTGTTTTTT. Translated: CASSLDRAGKLFF.

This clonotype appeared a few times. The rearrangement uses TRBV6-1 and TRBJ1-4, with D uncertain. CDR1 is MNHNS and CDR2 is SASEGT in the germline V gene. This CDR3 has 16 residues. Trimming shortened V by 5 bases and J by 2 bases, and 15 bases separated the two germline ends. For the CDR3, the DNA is TGTGCCAGCAGTACCTCTTTGGGGTCGACTAATGAAAAACTGTTTTTT. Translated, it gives CASSTSLGSTNEKLFF.

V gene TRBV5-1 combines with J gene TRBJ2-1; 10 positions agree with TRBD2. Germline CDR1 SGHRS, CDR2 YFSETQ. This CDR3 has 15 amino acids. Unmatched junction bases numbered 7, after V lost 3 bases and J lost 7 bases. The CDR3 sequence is CASSSGAGGPNEQFF. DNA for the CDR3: TGCGCCAGCAGCTCAGGAGCGGGAGGGCCGAATGAGCAGTTCTTC.

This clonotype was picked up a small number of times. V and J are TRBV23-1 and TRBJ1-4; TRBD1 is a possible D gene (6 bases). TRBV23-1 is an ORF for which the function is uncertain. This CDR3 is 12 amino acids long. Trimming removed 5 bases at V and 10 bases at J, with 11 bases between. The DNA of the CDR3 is TGCGCCAGCAGTGCGGACAGAGGAAAACTGTTTTTT. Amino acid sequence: CASSADRGKLFF.

CDR3 in DNA: TGTGCCAGCAGCTTGAGGAGGGCAATTCGGTTCGGCGGAACCGTCGAGCAGTACTTC. Its translation is CASSLRRAIRFGGTVEQYF. This chain connects TRBV7-2 to TRBJ2-7, with D possibly TRBD2 on 6 matching bases. Trimming removed 3 bases from V and 6 bases from J, with 30 bases in between. The CDR3 consists of 19 residues. The germline gives CDR1 SGHTA, CDR2 FQGNSA. The full variable domain, in which reference TRBV7-2 and TRBJ2-7 provide the parts outside the CDR3, is GAGVSQSPSNKVTEKGKDVELRCDPISGHTALYWYRQSLGQGLEFLIYFQGNSAPDKSGLPSDRFSAERTGGSVSTLTIQRTQQEDSAVYLCASSLRRAIRFGGTVEQYFGPGTRLTVT.

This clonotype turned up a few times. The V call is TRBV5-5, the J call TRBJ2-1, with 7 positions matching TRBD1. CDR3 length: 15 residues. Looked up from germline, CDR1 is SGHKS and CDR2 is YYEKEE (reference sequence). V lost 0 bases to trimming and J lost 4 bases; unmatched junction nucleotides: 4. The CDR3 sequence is CASSLGTGAYNEQFF. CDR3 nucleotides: TGTGCCAGCAGCTTGGGGACAGGCGCTTACAATGAGCAGTTCTTC.

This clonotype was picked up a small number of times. The CDR3 DNA follows: TGTGCCAGCAGCTTAACGTCGGGAGCCAATGAGCAGTTCTTC. Its translation is CASSLTSGANEQFF. The chain links TRBV7-6 to TRBJ2-5; TRBD2 might be the D (6 bases). The end of the DNA fits TRBJ2-1 better, so the J call may be wrong. CDR1 and CDR2 from the germline V gene are SGHVS and FNYEAQ. This CDR3 comprises 14 residues.

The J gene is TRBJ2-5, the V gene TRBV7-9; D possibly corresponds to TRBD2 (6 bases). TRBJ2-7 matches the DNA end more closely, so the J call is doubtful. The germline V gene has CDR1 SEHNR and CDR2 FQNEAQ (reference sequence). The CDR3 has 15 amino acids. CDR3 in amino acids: CASNVVGPGDYEQYF. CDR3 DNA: TGTGCCAGCAACGTAGTGGGGCCGGGGGACTACGAGCAGTACTTC.

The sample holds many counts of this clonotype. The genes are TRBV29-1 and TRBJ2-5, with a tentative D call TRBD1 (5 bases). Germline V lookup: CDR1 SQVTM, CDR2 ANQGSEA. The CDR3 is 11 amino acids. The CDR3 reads CSVGVQETQYF. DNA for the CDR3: TGCAGTGTAGGGGTCCAAGAGACCCAGTACTTC.

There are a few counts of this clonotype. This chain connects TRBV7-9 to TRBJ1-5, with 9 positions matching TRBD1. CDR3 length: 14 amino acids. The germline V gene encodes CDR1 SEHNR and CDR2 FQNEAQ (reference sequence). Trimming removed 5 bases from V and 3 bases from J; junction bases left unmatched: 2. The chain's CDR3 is CASSRDRVNQPQHF. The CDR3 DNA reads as TGTGCCAGCAGCCGGGACAGGGTCAATCAGCCCCAGCATTTT.